The 32 T cell receptor beta chains below all came from one sample that was sequenced in a study of T cells in women clearing cervical HPV infection. Data came from immunoSEQ multiplex PCR; TCRdb stores just in-frame clones and leaves some out. Its table records around 30,000 clones. The sequenced material came from blood buffy coat. Receptors originate from a woman between 18 and 70 years old with a cervical HPV16 infection that either progressed to CIN3+ or cleared (not recorded which).

About this clone itself: The CDR3 end falls 3 residues outside the read, so it is completed with the germline J gene. The chain links TRBV20-1 to TRBJ2-5, with 7 bases aligning to TRBD1. J was trimmed by 1 base and V by 3 bases; bases with no gene match: 11. This CDR3 is built from 16 residues. Per germline, CDR1 DFQATT and CDR2 SNEGSKA (reference sequence). Partial CDR3 DNA: TGCAGTGCTAGGAAATACAGGGGAACGGGCCAAGAGACC. Its protein is CSARKYRGTGQET. The CDR3 in full is CSARKYRGTGQETQYF.

CDR3 region: CASSLGAGGYDEKLFF. The covered CDR3 bases are TGCGCCAGCAGCTTGGGGGCAGGGGGCTACGATGAAAAA. The genes are TRBV5-1 and TRBJ1-4; 8 bases align to TRBD1. The observed sequence ends 3 residues before the CDR3 terminus, with the missing tail filled in from the germline J gene. Trimming took 0 bases from V and 6 from J; bases not matched to a gene: 7. The length of the CDR3 is 16 residues. Germline assignment: CDR1 SGHRS and CDR2 YFSETQ.

In regard to this clone: The sequenced fragment ends 3 residues before the CDR3 boundary, so the rest is inferred from the germline J gene. The J gene is TRBJ1-1, the V gene TRBV11-1; no reliable D call. V lost 5 bases to trimming and J lost 3 bases, with 10 bases between them. Germline loops: CDR1 SGHAT, CDR2 FQDESV (reference sequence). The CDR3 has 13 amino acids. This CDR3 reads CASSRDRDTEAFF. The sequenced part of the CDR3 DNA is TGTGCCAGCAGCCGTGATAGGGACACTGAA.

As regards this clone: The observed sequence ends 3 residues before the CDR3 terminus, with the missing tail filled in from the germline J gene. The chain uses TRBV20-1 and TRBJ2-7, with TRBD2 matching over 10 bases. This CDR3 contains 13 residues. Germline V gene lookup returns CDR1 DFQATT and CDR2 SNEGSKA (reference sequence). The J segment lost 4 bases and the V segment lost 4 bases, leaving 4 bases of the junction unmatched. CDR3 DNA, as far as it was read: TGCAGTGCTAAGAGCGGGGGGGTTTACGAG. This sequence encodes CSAKSGGVYE. The whole CDR3 region reads CSAKSGGVYEQYF.

Concerning this clone itself: The sequence runs out 3 residues before the end of the CDR3; the remainder is reconstructed from the germline J gene. The chain links TRBV6-1 to TRBJ1-4, with 8 bases identical to TRBD1. Germline V gene lookup returns CDR1 MNHNS and CDR2 SASEGT. V lost 1 base, J lost 6 bases, and 7 bases stayed unmatched. The CDR3 spans 16 residues. Incomplete CDR3 DNA: TGTGCCAGCAGTGAAGTGGTTGGACAGGGAGATGAAAAA. This codes for CASSEVVGQGDEK. The entire CDR3 protein is CASSEVVGQGDEKLFF.

As concerns this clone: The read terminates 3 residues ahead of where the CDR3 ends, so the germline J gene completes it. V gene TRBV20-1 combines with J gene TRBJ2-7; possible D gene TRBD1, 5 bases. Germline-derived CDR1 and CDR2 are DFQATT and SNEGSKA (reference sequence). The CDR3 is 16 amino acids. V was clipped by 2 bases and J by 1 base, with 18 bases between them. CDR3: CSARSPKTVFSYEQYF. CDR3 DNA, as far as it was read: TGCAGTGCTAGATCTCCGAAGACAGTTTTTTCCTACGAG.

Details on this clone: The sequenced fragment ends 3 residues before the CDR3 boundary, so the rest is inferred from the germline J gene. The gene calls are TRBV30 and TRBJ2-7, with 8 bases that match TRBD1. V shed 3 bases and J 3 bases; nucleotides not matched to a gene: 10. Looked up from germline, CDR1 is GTSNPN and CDR2 is SVGIG (reference sequence). There are 15 residues in the CDR3. The DNA read from the CDR3 is TGTGCCTGGAGATTTGGACAGGGTGCTTTCTACGAG. Translation gives CAWRFGQGAFYE. The entire CDR3 is CAWRFGQGAFYEQYF.

In the case of this clone: Read data end 3 residues before the CDR3 end; the end is taken from the germline J gene. V and J are TRBV2 and TRBJ2-5, with D possibly called TRBD1 or TRBD2 (5 bases each). CDR1 is SNHLY and CDR2 is FYNNEI in the germline V gene. The CDR3 totals 13 residues. Deletions cut 7 bases from V and 7 bases from J, with 16 bases between. CDR3 DNA, as far as it was read: TGTGCCAGCATATACGAGGGGTTTGGGACC. It specifies CASIYEGFGT. The full CDR3 protein is CASIYEGFGTQYF.

A note on this clone: The sequence runs out 3 residues before the end of the CDR3; the remainder is reconstructed from the germline J gene. V usage is TRBV13 and J usage is TRBJ1-3; 7 nucleotides match TRBD1. The CDR3 runs 17 residues. Unmatched junction bases numbered 10, after V lost 3 bases and J lost 2 bases. Germline lookup yields CDR1 PRHDT and CDR2 FYEKMQ (reference sequence). The covered CDR3 bases are TGTGCCAGCAGCTTGGGTATACAGGGGCCGCCTGGAAACACC. Its protein product is CASSLGIQGPPGNT. The full CDR3 protein is CASSLGIQGPPGNTIYF.

Turning to this clone: The read comes to an end 3 residues before the CDR3 does, leaving the germline J gene to fill in the end. The V gene is TRBV7-6, the J gene TRBJ2-1; D gene unclear. The CDR3 extends over 15 amino acids. The V gene lost 4 bases and the J gene lost 5 bases, with 15 bases spanning the gap. The V gene's germline CDR1 is SGHVS and CDR2 FNYEAQ. The CDR3 bases that were read are TGTGCCAGCAGCTCTGGGCTTACGGCCCACAATGAG. It is translated as CASSSGLTAHNE. Given in full, the CDR3 is CASSSGLTAHNEQFF.

Concerning this clone itself: The CDR3 is cut off 3 residues early in the read; its end comes from the germline J gene. V is TRBV2 and J is TRBJ1-1, with D perhaps matching TRBD1 (5 bases). The CDR3 is 12 amino acids. The germline V gene has CDR1 SNHLY and CDR2 FYNNEI. CDR3 residues: CASSVQAQEAFF. CDR3 DNA (partial): TGTGCCAGCAGCGTACAGGCACAGGAA. The complete variable domain, with remaining parts taken from reference TRBV2 and TRBJ1-1, reads EPEVTQTPSHQVTQMGQEVILRCVPISNHLYFYWYRQILGQKVEFLVSFYNNEISEKSEIFDDQFSVERPDGSNFTLKIRSTKLEDSAMYFCASSVQAQEAFFGQGTRLTVV.

For this clone: The observed sequence ends 3 residues before the CDR3 terminus, with the missing tail filled in from the germline J gene. The rearrangement links TRBV2 to TRBJ1-5, with D possibly being TRBD1 (5 bases). This CDR3 is built from 13 residues. V lost 6 bases to trimming and J lost 4 bases, with 10 bases between them. Germline V lookup: CDR1 SNHLY, CDR2 FYNNEI. The part of the CDR3 DNA that was read is TGTGCCAGCAGGAGGGAGGGGAATCAGCCC. Its translation: CASRREGNQP. Given in full, the CDR3 is CASRREGNQPQHF.

With respect to this clone: The read ends 3 residues early relative to the CDR3; the germline J gene fills the gap. V gene TRBV11-2 combines with J gene TRBJ2-3, with D possibly being TRBD2 (5 bases). The V gene's germline CDR1 is SGHAT and CDR2 FQNNGV. V was trimmed by 1 base and J by 3 bases, leaving 5 bases between them. The CDR3 consists of 13 residues. The CDR3 DNA, read in part, is TGTGCCAGCAGCTTAGGGACTACAGATACG. It yields the protein CASSLGTTDT. The full CDR3 protein is CASSLGTTDTQYF.

A note on this clone: With the read ending 3 residues before the CDR3 end, the germline J gene is used to fill in that end. V usage is TRBV20-1 and J usage is TRBJ2-1, with 12 bases that match TRBD1. The germline gives CDR1 DFQATT, CDR2 SNEGSKA (reference sequence). With V trimmed by 6 bases and J by 9 bases, 15 bases remained unmatched. The CDR3 totals 16 residues. The CDR3 loop reads CSAKPGTGGARSEQFF. The CDR3 DNA, read in part, is TGCAGTGCCAAACCCGGGACAGGGGGCGCCCGGAGTGAG.

Comment on this clone: The read halts 3 residues ahead of the CDR3 end, with the missing end drawn from the germline J gene. The chain recombines TRBV18 with TRBJ2-7; D uncertain. The CDR3 is made up of 15 amino acids. The V end lost 0 bases, the J end lost 0 bases, and 9 bases lay between the germline ends. The germline V gene encodes CDR1 KGHSH and CDR2 LQKENI. CDR3 bases read: TGTGCCAGCTCACCACCGTACGGCGGCTCCTACGAG. It is translated as CASSPPYGGSYE. The complete CDR3 reads CASSPPYGGSYEQYF.

A remark on this clone: The DNA ends 3 residues before the CDR3 does, and the rest of the CDR3 is filled in from the germline J gene. V is TRBV7-9 and J is TRBJ2-5; 7 bases match TRBD1. Trimming took 0 bases from V and 4 from J; bases not matched to a gene: 5. Germline V gene data show CDR1 as SEHNR and CDR2 as FQNEAQ (reference sequence). This CDR3 spans 15 amino acids. CDR3 in amino acids: CASSLARDSLETQYF. The part of the CDR3 DNA that was read is TGTGCCAGCAGCTTAGCTAGGGACAGTCTAGAGACC.

About this clone itself: The missing CDR3 end, 3 residues past where the read stops, is filled in from the germline J gene. The V and J genes are TRBV9 and TRBJ2-3, with 8 bases identical to TRBD2. Germline V lookup: CDR1 SGDLS, CDR2 YYNGEE. CDR3 length: 16 amino acids. V was pared by 0 bases and J by 1 base, with 4 bases of the junction left unmatched. Partial CDR3 DNA: TGTGCCAGCAGCGTAGCCCCGACTAGCGGCACAGATACG. Amino acids: CASSVAPTSGTDT. The whole CDR3 is CASSVAPTSGTDTQYF.

As to this clone: The CDR3 end lies 3 residues beyond the end of the read and is filled in from the germline J gene. This rearrangement joins TRBV5-1 to TRBJ1-2, with 7 bases identical to TRBD1. V shed 5 bases, J shed 1 base, and the junction held 8 bases outside the gene matches. The CDR3 totals 15 residues. Germline-derived CDR1 and CDR2 are SGHRS and YFSETQ. The CDR3 loop is CASSRDSHLNYGYTF. The DNA read from the CDR3 is TGCGCCAGCAGTCGGGACAGTCACCTTAACTATGGC.

To note about this clone: The read finishes 3 residues shy of the CDR3 end, and the germline J gene is used to complete it. The chain is built from TRBV7-6 and TRBJ2-7, with D possibly TRBD1 on 6 matching bases. Trimming took 1 base from V and 5 from J, leaving 15 bases between them. Looked up from germline, CDR1 is SGHVS and CDR2 is FNYEAQ. The CDR3 consists of 15 residues. The sequenced part of the CDR3 DNA is TGTGCCAGCAGCTTAGAGCCTACAGGGAACCACGAG. Translation gives CASSLEPTGNHE. In full, the CDR3 is CASSLEPTGNHEQYF.

A note on this clone: The CDR3 end falls 3 residues outside the read, so it is completed with the germline J gene. The V gene is TRBV19, the J gene TRBJ1-2; 7 bases match TRBD1. This CDR3 is 13 amino acids long. CDR1 LNHDA and CDR2 SQIVND come from the germline V gene (reference sequence). V was pared by 8 bases and J by 7 bases, with 10 bases of the junction left unmatched. CDR3 in amino acids: CASEEGALGGYTF. CDR3 DNA (partial): TGTGCCAGTGAGGAGGGGGCGCTTGGTGGC.

Remarks on this clone: The read falls 3 residues short of the CDR3 end, and the missing part is taken from the germline J gene. This chain connects TRBV2 to TRBJ1-1; possibly TRBD1 for D (6 bases). The germline V gene encodes CDR1 SNHLY and CDR2 FYNNEI. The CDR3 runs to 14 residues. The covered CDR3 bases are TGTGCCAGCAGTGAGGGGACATTACAAGAGACA. This gives the protein CASSEGTLQET. The whole CDR3 sequence is CASSEGTLQETAFF.

A remark on this clone: The CDR3 end lies 3 residues beyond the end of the read and is filled in from the germline J gene. This chain joins TRBV2 and TRBJ2-2; a possible D gene is TRBD1 (6 bases). The CDR3 loop spans 13 amino acids. Germline V gene lookup returns CDR1 SNHLY and CDR2 FYNNEI. CDR3 protein: CASRQGSNEKLFF. The sequenced part of the CDR3 DNA is TGTGCCAGCAGACAGGGCTCTAATGAAAAG.

Turning to this clone: The read comes to an end 3 residues before the CDR3 does, leaving the germline J gene to fill in the end. The J gene is TRBJ2-3, the V gene TRBV7-2, with D possibly matching TRBD1 (5 bases). Germline V gene sequence: CDR1 SGHTA, CDR2 FQGNSA. The CDR3 is 15 amino acids. Incomplete CDR3 DNA: TGTGCCAGCAGCTTAGGTTACGGACAAAATCAGCCG. Amino acid sequence: CASSLGYGQNQP. In full, the CDR3 is CASSLGYGQNQPQYF. Drawing the rest from reference TRBV7-2 and TRBJ2-3, the complete variable domain is GAGVSQSPSNKVTEKGKDVELRCDPISGHTALYWYRQSLGQGLEFLIYFQGNSAPDKSGLPSDRFSAERTGGSVSTLTIQRTQQEDSAVYLCASSLGYGQNQPQYFGPGTRLTVL.

In regard to this clone: The missing CDR3 end, 3 residues past where the read stops, is filled in from the germline J gene. The rearrangement uses TRBV4-1 and TRBJ2-1; D unclear. The V end lost 1 base, the J end lost 5 bases, and 3 bases lay between the germline ends. The CDR3 is made up of 12 amino acids. Germline CDR1 is MGHRA and CDR2 is YSYEKL. The DNA read from the CDR3 is TGCGCCAGCAGCCAAGTTAACAATGAG. Its protein product is CASSQVNNE. The CDR3, in full, reads CASSQVNNEQFF.

In regard to this clone: The read ends 3 residues shy of where the CDR3 ends; the end is completed using the germline J gene. The rearrangement uses TRBV7-8 and TRBJ1-2, with D maybe TRBD1 (5 bases). Trimming cost V 1 base and J 0 bases, with 9 bases left between them. Germline V CDR1 and CDR2: SGHVS, FQNEAQ. The CDR3 is 15 residues long. The CDR3 sequence is CASSLGTGSNYGYTF. CDR3 bases read: TGTGCCAGCAGCTTAGGAACAGGCTCTAACTATGGC.

With regard to this clone: The read halts 3 residues ahead of the CDR3 end, with the missing end drawn from the germline J gene. The chain recombines TRBV30 with TRBJ2-4; the match to TRBD1 covers 7 bases. The CDR3 is 13 residues long. The germline gives CDR1 GTSNPN, CDR2 SVGIG (reference sequence). The DNA read from the CDR3 is TGTGCCTGGAGTCAGACAGGGAAGAGTGGT. It encodes CAWSQTGKSG. The entire CDR3 protein is CAWSQTGKSGQYF.

As for this clone: Read coverage stops 3 residues before the CDR3 terminus; the germline J gene supplies the remainder. The genes are TRBV19 and TRBJ2-3, with D unclear. Looked up from germline, CDR1 is LNHDA and CDR2 is SQIVND (reference sequence). The CDR3 runs to 13 residues. Incomplete CDR3 DNA: TGTGCCAGTAGTCGAGATAGCAATCAGCCG. The encoded protein is CASSRDSNQP. From start to end, the CDR3 is CASSRDSNQPQYF.

In regard to this clone: Read coverage stops 3 residues before the CDR3 terminus; the germline J gene supplies the remainder. V is TRBV2 and J is TRBJ2-4, with 7 bases lining up with TRBD1. This CDR3 spans 13 amino acids. Germline CDR1 and CDR2: SNHLY and FYNNEI. The DNA read from the CDR3 is TGTGCCAGCGGAGGACAGGTCGACTATGGT. Protein sequence: CASGGQVDYG. The complete CDR3 sequence is CASGGQVDYGQYF.

Comments on this clone: The read ends 3 residues before the CDR3 terminus; that terminus is restored from the germline J gene. The chain recombines TRBV2 with TRBJ1-5, with TRBD1 matching 10 bases. The CDR3 has 14 amino acids. V gave up 6 bases and J gave up 6 bases; unmatched junction bases: 5. Germline V gene lookup returns CDR1 SNHLY and CDR2 FYNNEI. The covered CDR3 bases are TGTGCCAGCAGCGGACAGGGGGATGTTCAGCCC. It yields the protein CASSGQGDVQP. The complete CDR3 reads CASSGQGDVQPQHF.

In regard to this clone: The read ends 3 residues before the CDR3 terminus; that terminus is restored from the germline J gene. The V and J genes are TRBV10-3 and TRBJ2-7, with 9 bases aligning to TRBD2. Germline V CDR1 and CDR2: ENHRY, SYGVKD. V was pared by 4 bases and J by 4 bases, with 8 bases of the junction left unmatched. The CDR3 length is 15 residues. CDR3 in amino acids: CAISASGANPYEQYF. The covered CDR3 bases are TGTGCCATCAGTGCTAGCGGGGCAAACCCATACGAG.

The CDR3 sequence is CASASTGGVLSNQPQHF. The sequenced CDR3 bases are TGTGCCAGCGCTTCTACGGGAGGGGTCCTCAGCAATCAGCCC. V gene TRBV18 combines with J gene TRBJ1-5; tentatively, D is TRBD1 (5 bases). The read terminates 3 residues before the CDR3 end, so the remaining end is supplied by the germline J gene. The CDR3 is made up of 17 amino acids. CDR1 and CDR2 (germline): KGHSH, LQKENI. V dropped 8 bases and J dropped 1 base, with 21 bases sitting between them.

As concerns this clone: The CDR3 end lies 3 residues beyond the end of the read and is filled in from the germline J gene. The chain couples TRBV18 to TRBJ2-3; perhaps TRBD2 as D (5 bases). Germline CDR1 reads KGHSH; CDR2 reads LQKENI. This CDR3 comprises 13 residues. Trimming took 3 bases from V and 1 from J, leaving 5 bases between them. The CDR3 spells CASSPGGTDTQYF. The covered CDR3 bases are TGTGCCAGCTCACCCGGGGGCACAGATACG.